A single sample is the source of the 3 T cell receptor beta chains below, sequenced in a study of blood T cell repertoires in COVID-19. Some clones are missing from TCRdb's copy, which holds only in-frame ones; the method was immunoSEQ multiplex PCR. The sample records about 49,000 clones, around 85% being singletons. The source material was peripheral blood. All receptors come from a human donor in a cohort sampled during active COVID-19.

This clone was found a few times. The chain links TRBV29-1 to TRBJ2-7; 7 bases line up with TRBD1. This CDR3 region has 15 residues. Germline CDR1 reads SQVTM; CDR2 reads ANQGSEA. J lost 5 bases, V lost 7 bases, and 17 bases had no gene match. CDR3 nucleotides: TGCAGCGCCAGAGAACCCGGGACAGTCGGCGACGAGCAGTACTTC. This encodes CSAREPGTVGDEQYF.

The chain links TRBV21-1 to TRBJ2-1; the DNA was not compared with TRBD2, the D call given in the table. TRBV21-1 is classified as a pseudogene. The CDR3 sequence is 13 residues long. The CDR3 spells CAASLYPYVEQFF. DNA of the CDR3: TGTGCCGCCTCCCTCTACCCTTATGTTGAGCAGTTCTTC.

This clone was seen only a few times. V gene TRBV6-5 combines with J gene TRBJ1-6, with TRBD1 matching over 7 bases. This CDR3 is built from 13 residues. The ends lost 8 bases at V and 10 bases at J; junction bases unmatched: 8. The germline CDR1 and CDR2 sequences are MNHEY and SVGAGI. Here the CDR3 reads CASRDRLGSPLHF. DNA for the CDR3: TGTGCCAGCCGGGACAGACTGGGATCACCCCTCCACTTT.